The 2 T cell receptor beta chains listed next were all sequenced from one sample in a study of cytomegalovirus exposure and HLA in healthy donors. The study ran its PCR with 60 Vbeta and 13 Jbeta primers. Assay: immunoSEQ multiplex PCR; the TCRdb copy retains only in-frame clones and omits some. The data contain about 210,000 clones, nearly 80% of them singletons. Sequencing input: PBMCs. The source of these receptors is a male donor in good health and CMV-seronegative.

This chain links TRBV9 with TRBJ1-6; TRBD1 agrees at 7 bases. Germline V gene lookup returns CDR1 SGDLS and CDR2 YYNGEE. V dropped 0 bases and J dropped 10; count of bases not matched to a gene: 1. The CDR3 is made up of 13 amino acids. CDR3 nucleotide sequence: TGTGCCAGCAGCGTAGACAGGGGATCACCCCTCCACTTT. Residues: CASSVDRGSPLHF.

The rearrangement uses TRBV15 and TRBJ2-1; D ambiguous. This CDR3 has 13 amino acids. Trimming cost V 1 base and J 8 bases, with 9 bases left between them. Germline loops: CDR1 LNHNV, CDR2 YYDKDF (reference sequence). CDR3 loop: CATSRAEPHEQFF. CDR3 nucleotide sequence: TGTGCCACCAGCAGAGCCGAGCCCCATGAGCAGTTCTTC.